This T cell receptor (beta chain) was recorded in a study of blood T cell repertoires in COVID-19. Study context: T cells, B-cell-depleted T cells, or PBMCs supplied cDNA or gDNA.

With 0 bases removed from V and 4 bases from J, the gap between germline ends came to 13 bases. Germline V lookup: CDR1 SGHRS, CDR2 YFSETQ. The CDR3 spans 16 residues. Enrolled through a virtual design, the participants were between roughly 18 and 90 years of age and came from about two dozen US areas. Cohorts were assigned according to the clinical history that participants reported. As processed by the authors: Reference gene primers were amplified, and this amplification served to estimate nucleated cell counts. Sequencing was performed with immunoSEQ multiplex PCR; in TCRdb, only in-frame clones are kept and a portion is missing. V, J and clone size derive from that table, while D and trimming were established from the DNA sequence. The sample gives approximately 220,000 clones, around 81% of which show up once; 7% to 8.5% is in the top ten.

The V and J genes are TRBV5-1 and TRBJ2-2, with D possibly TRBD1 on 6 matching bases. The TCR originated in a woman between 40 and 55 years old with acute COVID-19. Material for sequencing was PBMCs or T cells enriched from blood (not recorded which). CDR3 in DNA: TGCGCCAGCAGCTTGGACGGAGTCAGGGGCACCGGGGAGCTGTTTTTT. Protein: CASSLDGVRGTGELFF.